These T cell receptor beta chains were read from a single sample in a study of human T cells and chemical hapten exposure. TCRdb redid the calling of the RACE reads with MiXCR, one entry per CDR3 protein. In the table there are a few hundred thousand distinct CDR3 sequences, over 6% of which are singletons. Material: whole blood, obtained in connection with sensitization to the hapten diphenylcyclopropenone (DPC). The receptors were sampled from a woman aged 18-35 years with alopecia areata. Some clones in this sample may be carry-over from other donors' samples. Each CDR3 is given with its conserved first and last residue. A D gene is named only where the DNA matches it firmly. Not all rows give a size; the values are once, few, many and, for expanded clones, a class.

J	D	size	V	CDR3	DNA
TRBJ1-4	-	many	TRBV7-2	CASSKLKGANEKLFF	TGTGCCAGCAGTAAGCTAAAAGGGGCTAATGAAAAACTGTTTTTT
TRBJ2-3	-	-	TRBV5-8	CASRPAGLATDTQYF	TGTGCCAGCCGCCCCGCAGGGCTCGCCACAGATACGCAGTATTTT
TRBJ2-7	-	few	TRBV20-1	CSARLLDRIVSYEQYF	TGCAGTGCTAGACTCCTAGACAGGATCGTGAGCTACGAGCAGTACTTC
TRBJ2-1	-	-	TRBV5-6	CASSLTHREQLF	TGTGCCAGCAGCTTGACCCACCGTGAGCAGTTATTC
TRBJ1-3	-	few	TRBV6-6	CASTRRTISGNTIYF	TGTGCCAGCACCCGAAGGACAATATCAGGAAACACCATATATTTT
TRBJ2-3	-	many	TRBV7-7	CASSLSEGSQSTQYF	TGTGCTAGCAGCCTTTCCGAGGGGAGTCAAAGTACGCAGTATTTT
TRBJ2-1	-	few	TRBV21-1	CASSKRSPAGYYNEQFF	TGTGCCAGCAGCAAAAGGTCCCCAGCGGGGTATTACAATGAGCAGTTCTTC
TRBJ2-7	TRBD1	many	TRBV28	CAIELPTGPSYEQYF	TGTGCCATCGAACTCCCGACAGGGCCCTCCTACGAGCAGTACTTC
TRBJ2-1	-	many	TRBV11-2	CASTLRGGSYNEQFF	TGTGCCAGCACGCTGAGGGGGGGCTCCTACAATGAGCAGTTCTTC
TRBJ2-5	-	-	TRBV18	CASSRISGQETQYF	TGTGCCAGCTCAAGAATCAGCGGACAAGAGACCCAGTACTTC
TRBJ2-1	-	many	TRBV29-1	CSERFKNEQFF	TGCAGCGAGAGGTTTAAAAATGAGCAGTTCTTC
TRBJ1-6	-	many	TRBV6-6	CASSYVRRQDYNSPLHF	TGTGCCAGCAGTTACGTCCGAAGACAAGACTATAATTCACCCCTCCACTTT
TRBJ2-3	TRBD2	-	TRBV20-1	CSARKVAGSIDTQYF	TGCAGTGCTAGAAAGGTAGCGGGGTCTATAGATACGCAGTATTTT
TRBJ1-1	TRBD1	few	TRBV7-2	CASSPEITGGRTEAFF	TGTGCCAGCAGCCCCGAAATAACAGGGGGAAGGACTGAAGCTTTCTTT
TRBJ2-7	TRBD2	many	TRBV20-1	CSASLVAGGPATGEQYF	TGCAGTGCTAGCTTGGTAGCGGGGGGACCTGCGACGGGCGAGCAGTACTTC
TRBJ1-1	-	-	TRBV12-3/TRBV12-4	CASSPTGMGVEAFF	TGTGCCAGCAGCCCTACGGGAATGGGGGTTGAAGCTTTCTTT
TRBJ2-2	TRBD2	-	TRBV7-9	CASSLAIGVAGADTGELFF	TGTGCCAGCAGCTTAGCGATCGGAGTAGCGGGGGCGGACACCGGGGAGCTGTTTTTT
TRBJ1-1	-	-	TRBV7-2	CASTLMDDRTEAFF	TGTGCCAGCACCCTGATGGATGACAGGACTGAAGCTTTCTTT
TRBJ2-7	-	-	TRBV6-2/TRBV6-3	CASRTAASEQYF	TGTGCCAGCAGAACGGCAGCGTCTGAGCAGTACTTC
TRBJ1-1	-	few	TRBV29-1	CSVDGRSNTEAFF	TGCAGCGTTGATGGCAGGTCGAACACTGAAGCTTTCTTT
TRBJ1-1	TRBD1	-	TRBV6-5	CASRAGQGDWTEAFF	TGTGCCAGCAGGGCCGGACAGGGGGATTGGACTGAAGCTTTCTTT
TRBJ2-1	-	-	TRBV10-3	CAINDNNEQFF	TGTGCCATCAACGATAACAATGAGCAGTTCTTC
TRBJ1-5	TRBD1	-	TRBV27	CASSPSPGQGNQPQHF	TGTGCCAGCAGTCCCAGCCCGGGACAGGGGAATCAGCCCCAGCATTTT
TRBJ2-3	-	few	TRBV9	CASSVALDTRITDTQYF	TGTGCCAGCAGCGTAGCTCTAGACACCCGAATCACAGATACGCAGTATTTT
TRBJ1-5	TRBD1	many	TRBV27	CASSSHRGQPQHF	TGTGCCAGCAGTTCCCACAGGGGCCAGCCCCAGCATTTT
TRBJ2-5	-	few	TRBV5-1	CASSSGVGAGKTQYF	TGCGCCAGCAGCTCTGGTGTCGGGGCGGGAAAGACCCAGTACTTC
TRBJ1-1	TRBD1	few	TRBV18	CASSSQGQNTEAFF	TGTGCCAGCTCATCACAGGGGCAGAACACTGAAGCTTTCTTT
TRBJ1-1	-	few	TRBV5-6	CASSLIGAEAFF	TGTGCCAGCAGCTTAATCGGGGCTGAAGCTTTCTTT
TRBJ1-2	-	many	TRBV10-3	CAISDLMGGADGYTF	TGTGCCATCAGTGACTTAATGGGGGGGGCTGATGGCTACACCTTC
TRBJ2-1	-	-	TRBV6-2/TRBV6-3	CASSYGDATYNEQFF	TGTGCCAGCAGTTACGGGGACGCAACCTACAATGAGCAGTTCTTC
TRBJ2-3	TRBD1	-	TRBV6-6	CASSSPDRGYRDTQYF	TGTGCCAGCAGTTCCCCGGACAGGGGGTATAGGGATACGCAGTATTTT
TRBJ1-2	TRBD1	many	TRBV29-1	CSVEDPNSGQGLYGYTF	TGCAGCGTTGAAGATCCCAACTCGGGACAGGGACTCTATGGCTACACCTTC
TRBJ1-4	TRBD1	few	TRBV5-1	CASSLGGTDLRLFF	TGCGCCAGCAGCTTGGGCGGGACAGATCTTAGACTGTTTTTT
TRBJ2-7	-	many	TRBV10-3	CAISDSYPYEQYF	TGTGCCATCAGTGACAGTTACCCCTACGAGCAGTACTTC
TRBJ1-2	-	many	TRBV6-5	CASHAGAYGYTF	TGTGCCAGCCACGCCGGAGCCTATGGCTACACCTTC
TRBJ2-2	TRBD2	many	TRBV27	CASSSGLAANTGELFF	TGTGCCAGCAGTTCGGGACTAGCCGCGAACACCGGGGAGCTGTTTTTT
TRBJ2-7	-	few	TRBV7-9	CASSLNPDSTYEQYF	TGTGCCAGCAGCTTAAACCCAGACTCCACCTACGAGCAGTACTTC
TRBJ1-5	TRBD1	few	TRBV27	CATSIGQANQPQHF	TGTGCCACCAGTATAGGACAGGCTAATCAGCCCCAGCATTTT
TRBJ1-2	-	-	TRBV6-5	CASTGSNNYGYTF	TGTGCCAGTACAGGCTCCAATAACTATGGCTACACCTTC
TRBJ2-5	-	few	TRBV7-3	CASSSLGGAGETQYF	TGTGCCAGCAGCTCCCTCGGGGGCGCGGGAGAGACCCAGTACTTC
TRBJ1-1	-	-	TRBV12-3/TRBV12-4	CASKDSGDTEAFF	TGTGCCAGCAAGGACTCAGGGGACACTGAAGCTTTCTTT
TRBJ2-4	-	many	TRBV5-5	CASSTEPGDIQYF	TGTGCCAGCAGCACGGAGCCTGGGGACATTCAGTACTTC
TRBJ1-1	-	-	TRBV9	CASSFRLRGEAFF	TGTGCCAGCAGCTTCAGGCTTAGGGGAGAAGCTTTCTTT